This TCR beta chain appears in the sequencing data of a study of long-term antiretroviral therapy in people with HIV. Study summary: Sampling started about a decade before the 2015 immediate-ART recommendation.

The immunoSEQ assay was v3.0, run at survey level. TCRdb's table, derived via immunoSEQ multiplex PCR, lists solely in-frame clones and lacks some. The table shows 20,000 to 30,000 clones, with around three quarters occurring only once. From each donor, at least one pre-ART PBMC sample and at least two post-ART PBMC samples were obtained. Concerning this clone: Its antigen is unidentified.

Study-wide results and limits: ART preceded a rise in diversity that nonetheless stayed lower than in transplant donor controls. The repertoire was dominated at all time points by clones expanded before ART.

Source: unsorted PBMCs, taken 1.2 years after starting antiretroviral therapy. The receptor was derived from a middle-aged woman with HIV.

The CDR3, as DNA: TGTGCCAGTAGTATACAGGGGGCTCGTCCTTTTCAGTACTTC. It yields the protein CASSIQGARPFQYF. This chain connects TRBV19 to TRBJ2-4, with 8 bases fitting TRBD1. CDR3 length: 14 amino acids. J gave up 11 bases and V 2 bases, and 8 bases lay outside the gene matches. Germline V gene data show CDR1 as LNHDA and CDR2 as SQIVND (reference sequence).